This entry lists 18 T cell receptor beta chains sequenced from one sample in a study of T cells after yellow fever vaccination. In TCRdb, the 5' RACE reads were re-called with MiXCR into one record per CDR3 protein. The table includes about 310,000 distinct CDR3 sequences, 3.6% detected once. The sequenced sample was PBMCs, obtained on the day of the yellow fever booster vaccination. The receptors were sampled from a young man who received the YFV17D yellow fever vaccine.

This clonotype was recorded at least ten times. This chain joins TRBV6-2 or TRBV6-3 and TRBJ2-5; D could derive from TRBD1 or TRBD2 (5 bases each). The V gene's germline CDR1 is MNHEY and CDR2 SVGEGT. CDR3 length: 12 amino acids. V lost 11 bases and J lost 7, with 17 bases in between. In DNA, the CDR3 is TGTGCCGCCACCGGGGCCGACGGGACCCAGTACTTC. The encoded protein is CAATGADGTQYF.

In its sample, this clonotype was seen many times. The gene calls are TRBV9 and TRBJ2-3, with TRBD2 matching 14 bases. The CDR3 is 16 residues long. Trimming cost V 3 bases and J 5 bases; bases outside gene matches: 5. Germline CDR1 is SGDLS and CDR2 is YYNGEE. The CDR3 DNA sequence: TGTGCCAGCAGCGGAAGACTAGCGGGGGGGATAGATACGCAGTATTTT. Translated: CASSGRLAGGIDTQYF.

In its sample, this clonotype was seen many times. The chain joins TRBV15 to TRBJ1-2; TRBD1 is a possible D gene (5 bases). Between the trimmed V and J ends, which lost 0 bases and 7 bases, there was a span of 15 bases. Germline V gene sequence: CDR1 LNHNV, CDR2 YYDKDF (reference sequence). The CDR3 spans 15 residues. The CDR3 DNA reads TGTGCCACCAGCAGAGATTCAGGGATGGTATCTGGCTACACCTTC. Translation: CATSRDSGMVSGYTF.

This clonotype has just a few counts. The V and J genes are TRBV20-1 and TRBJ2-5; tentatively, D is TRBD2 (5 bases). Germline values: CDR1 DFQATT, CDR2 SNEGSKA (reference sequence). CDR3 size: 13 residues. Trimming removed 0 bases from V and 5 bases from J, with 10 bases in between. The CDR3 nucleotides read TGCAGTGCTAGAGATTTCGGGGTGGAGACCCAGTACTTC. Protein product: CSARDFGVETQYF.

The sample holds many counts of this clonotype. The V and J genes are TRBV3-1 and TRBJ1-6; D is unclear. Trimming removed 6 bases from V and 9 bases from J, with 15 bases in between. The CDR3 is made up of 14 amino acids. From germline, CDR1 is LGHDT and CDR2 YNNKEL (reference sequence). The CDR3 loop reads CASSRQTLGSPLHF. CDR3 coding DNA: TGTGCCAGCAGTCGACAAACCCTCGGTTCACCCCTCCACTTT.

This clonotype occurred a few times. This chain links TRBV6-5 with TRBJ2-2, with D unresolved. This CDR3 has 12 residues. V gave up 8 bases and J gave up 6 bases, with 10 bases separating them. The germline V gene encodes CDR1 MNHEY and CDR2 SVGAGI. CDR3 nucleotides: TGTGCCAGCGGGGTTGGGGCCGGGGAGCTGTTTTTT. Residues: CASGVGAGELFF.

The V call is TRBV15, the J call TRBJ2-1, with D hard to call. Germline loops: CDR1 LNHNV, CDR2 YYDKDF (reference sequence). Trimming removed 0 bases from V and 1 base from J, with 19 bases in between. This CDR3 contains 19 residues. CDR3 in DNA: TGTGCCACCAGCAGAGATACCCAGAGGACCAGGCGGTCCTACAATGAGCAGTTCTTC. It specifies CATSRDTQRTRRSYNEQFF.

The CDR3 spells CASSQEVGLENTEAFF. The CDR3 DNA reads as TGTGCCAGCAGCCAAGAAGTGGGCCTAGAGAACACTGAAGCTTTCTTT. The rearrangement joins TRBV4-2 to TRBJ1-1; D gene ambiguous. The CDR3 length is 16 residues. Trimming left V 0 bases short and J 1 base short, with 12 bases between. CDR1 and CDR2 (germline): LGHNA, YNFKEQ.

This clonotype was seen at least ten times. This rearrangement joins TRBV14 to TRBJ2-7; a weak D match, TRBD1 (6 bases). The CDR3 consists of 14 residues. Germline V gene data show CDR1 as SGHDN and CDR2 as FVKESK. V was trimmed by 1 base and J by 4 bases, leaving 11 bases between them. The CDR3, as DNA: TGTGCCAGCAGCCAAGCAGGGGATGGGTACGAGCAGTACGTC. It encodes CASSQAGDGYEQYV.

There are many counts of this clonotype. The chain combines TRBV5-1 with TRBJ2-5; D is ambiguous. Germline lookup yields CDR1 SGHRS and CDR2 YFSETQ. Trimming stripped 4 bases from V and 5 bases from J, with 9 bases between. This CDR3 has 12 residues. The CDR3 loop is CASSEERETQYF. The CDR3 nucleotides are TGCGCCAGCAGCGAGGAGCGCGAGACCCAGTACTTC.

In this sample, this clonotype turned up many times. As DNA, the CDR3 is TGTGCCAGCAGTTACCGCGCGGGGGGGAAAAACATTCAGTACTTC. This translates into CASSYRAGGKNIQYF. The rearrangement uses TRBV6-5 and TRBJ2-4; 9 bases map to TRBD2. The CDR3 consists of 15 residues. With 2 bases clipped from V and 4 bases from J, the junction kept 3 bases outside the gene matches. Germline V gene data show CDR1 as MNHEY and CDR2 as SVGAGI.

For this clonotype: At one boundary the junction diverges from the germline segment, which might be a read error. The CDR3 bases are TGTGCCAGCAGCTCCCACCTCCGGGACAGGGGGGACAATGAGCAGTTATTC. Protein product: CASSSHLRDRGDNEQLF. The chain links TRBV7-2 to TRBJ2-1; TRBD1 matches 11 bases. The CDR3 runs to 17 residues. Germline V gene sequence: CDR1 SGHTA, CDR2 FQGNSA.

This clonotype appeared many times. The chain couples TRBV7-2 to TRBJ2-1; 7 nucleotides line up with TRBD2. Losses at the gene ends were 4 bases for V and 5 bases for J; bases not matched to a gene: 8. Germline lookup yields CDR1 SGHTA and CDR2 FQGNSA. This CDR3 has 15 amino acids. CDR3 residues: CASSSRLSGDNEQFF. In nucleotides, the CDR3 is TGTGCCAGCAGCTCACGCTTAAGCGGGGACAATGAGCAGTTCTTC. Supplemented by reference TRBV7-2 and TRBJ2-1, the full variable domain reads GAGVSQSPSNKVTEKGKDVELRCDPISGHTALYWYRQSLGQGLEFLIYFQGNSAPDKSGLPSDRFSAERTGGSVSTLTIQRTQQEDSAVYLCASSSRLSGDNEQFFGPGTRLTVL.

This clonotype has a handful of counts. This chain connects TRBV20-1 to TRBJ2-4; 7 bases are shared with TRBD2. The V gene end was trimmed by 5 bases and the J gene end by 0 bases; junction bases not matched to a gene: 4. This CDR3 comprises 14 residues. The V gene's germline CDR1 is DFQATT and CDR2 SNEGSKA (reference sequence). In DNA, the CDR3 is TGCAGTGCTCAGCGGGATCTAGCCAAAAACATTCAGTACTTC. This encodes CSAQRDLAKNIQYF.

This clonotype was observed a few times. The genes are TRBV19 and TRBJ2-5, with 7 positions matching TRBD2. The V and J ends lost 9 bases and 0 bases, in that order; junction bases with no gene match: 4. Germline-derived CDR1 and CDR2 are LNHDA and SQIVND (reference sequence). This CDR3 contains 13 residues. CDR3 sequence: CASRGLYQETQYF. DNA for the CDR3: TGTGCCAGCCGGGGACTATACCAAGAGACCCAGTACTTC.

Note on this clonotype: This clone may be a read error of a much larger clone one base away. The V call is TRBV7-8, the J call TRBJ2-7; D not resolved. With 5 bases removed from V and 3 bases from J, the gap between germline ends came to 17 bases. The CDR3 runs 15 residues. Germline CDR1 is SGHVS and CDR2 is FQNEAQ. In DNA, the CDR3 is TGTGCCAGCAGCCACGCGGCATGGCAGAGCTACGAGCAGTACGTC. Its translation: CASSHAAWQSYEQYV.

This clonotype was observed many times. The chain has TRBV5-6 and TRBJ2-2; D might be TRBD2 (6 bases). Germline CDR1 reads SGHDT; CDR2 reads YYEEEE. The CDR3 consists of 14 residues. Trimming removed 0 bases from V and 6 bases from J, with 9 bases in between. The CDR3 DNA is TGTGCCAGCAGCTTGGCCGGGGGATCCGGGGAGCTGTTTTTT. This gives the protein CASSLAGGSGELFF.

In this sample, this clonotype turned up a few times. The chain employs TRBV5-1 and TRBJ1-1; possible D gene TRBD1, 6 bases. Germline V CDR1 and CDR2: SGHRS, YFSETQ. V lost 1 base and J 2 bases, leaving 18 bases between the germline ends. CDR3 length equals 17 residues. CDR3 in DNA: TGCGCCAGCAGCTTGAAGGACCCAGGGGCTGTTAACACTGAAGCTTTCTTT. Protein sequence: CASSLKDPGAVNTEAFF.